These 19 T cell receptor beta chains originate from one sample sequenced in a study of shared clonotypes between healthy human individuals. Produced via immunoSEQ multiplex PCR; TCRdb's table is partial and in-frame only. The sample contains 2 million to 2.5 million clones, 92% of which appear only once. The material sequenced was naive CD4+ T cells from PBMCs. Subset given: CD45RA+ positively selected. All receptors derive from a man younger than 35 in good health. Some clones in this sample may be carry-over from other donors' samples.

This rearrangement joins TRBV9 to TRBJ1-3; D gene ambiguous. The CDR3 covers 15 residues. V lost 0 bases and J lost 0, with 7 bases in between. The germline CDR1 and CDR2 sequences are SGDLS and YYNGEE. CDR3: CASSVALASGNTIYF. The CDR3, as DNA: TGTGCCAGCAGCGTAGCTTTGGCCTCTGGAAACACCATATATTTT.

For this clone: Other DNA sequences in this specimen translate into the identical CDR3. The chain uses TRBV5-1 and TRBJ2-7; D is undetermined. V lost 1 base and J 5 bases, leaving 7 bases between the germline ends. Germline CDR1 and CDR2: SGHRS and YFSETQ. The CDR3 loop spans 12 amino acids. The CDR3 DNA sequence: TGCGCCAGCAGCTTGCCGAACGACGAGCAGTACTTC. Protein: CASSLPNDEQYF.

This sequence joins TRBV7-8 and TRBJ2-5; TRBD2 matches at 13 bases. CDR1 and CDR2 from the germline V gene are SGHVS and FQNEAQ. CDR3 length: 17 amino acids. Trimming removed 4 bases from V and 7 bases from J; junction bases left unmatched: 12. Written as DNA, the CDR3 is TGTGCCAGCAGCTCCGCGACTAGCGGGAGGCGCGGGGGGACCCAGTACTTC. It yields the protein CASSSATSGRRGGTQYF.

The rearrangement links TRBV18 to TRBJ1-2; the D gene is possibly TRBD1 (5 bases). Trimming shortened V by 2 bases and J by 4 bases, and 14 bases separated the two germline ends. Germline lookup yields CDR1 KGHSH and CDR2 LQKENI. This CDR3 is built from 15 residues. The CDR3: CASSPGAGWGYGYTF. CDR3 sequence (DNA): TGTGCCAGCTCACCAGGGGCAGGCTGGGGCTATGGCTACACCTTC. The complete variable domain, with remaining parts taken from reference TRBV18 and TRBJ1-2, reads NAGVMQNPRHLVRRRGQEARLRCSPMKGHSHVYWYRQLPEEGLKFMVYLQKENIIDESGMPKERFSAEFPKEGPSILRIQQVVRGDSAAYFCASSPGAGWGYGYTFGSGTRLTVV.

The rearrangement links TRBV7-9 to TRBJ2-2; 7 bases are shared with TRBD1. Germline-derived CDR1 and CDR2 are SEHNR and FQNEAQ (reference sequence). This CDR3 has 12 amino acids. Trimming took 4 bases from V and 14 from J; bases not matched to a gene: 7. The CDR3 spells CASSSLDRALFF. CDR3 coding DNA: TGTGCCAGCAGCTCCTTAGACAGGGCTCTGTTTTTT.

This clone was detected a few times. The V call is TRBV2, the J call TRBJ1-5; D not certain. Germline CDR1 is SNHLY and CDR2 is FYNNEI. This CDR3 comprises 13 residues. Trimming removed 3 bases at V and 9 bases at J, with 12 bases between. CDR3 sequence (DNA): TGTGCCAGCAGTGAGGAGACCGTCGGGCCCCAGCATTTT. Encoded protein: CASSEETVGPQHF.

The V gene is TRBV6-6, the J gene TRBJ2-7; 10 bases match TRBD1. Germline trimming cut 6 bases from V and 3 bases from J; bases unmatched to any gene: 8. Germline CDR1 and CDR2: MNHNY and SVGAGI (reference sequence). The CDR3 is 15 residues long. This CDR3 reads CASRRRQGAGYEQYF. CDR3 in DNA: TGTGCCAGCAGGCGGAGACAGGGGGCGGGCTACGAGCAGTACTTC.

The V call is TRBV28, the J call TRBJ1-2; TRBD1 is a possible D gene (6 bases). CDR3 size: 13 residues. The V gene's germline CDR1 is MDHEN and CDR2 SYDVKM. V lost 5 bases and J lost 4, with 11 bases in between. CDR3 region: CASSPGTFYGYTF. In nucleotides, the CDR3 is TGTGCCAGCAGTCCCGGGACATTCTATGGCTACACCTTC.

In the case of this clone: Other nucleotide sequences in the sample specify the same CDR3. CDR3 sequence: CASSFRETQYF. The CDR3 DNA reads as TGTGCCAGCAGTTTTCGAGAGACCCAGTACTTC. V usage is TRBV28 and J usage is TRBJ2-5; no definite D call. Germline loops: CDR1 MDHEN, CDR2 SYDVKM. Trimming took 3 bases from V and 4 from J, leaving 3 bases between them. The CDR3 runs to 11 residues.

The chain uses TRBV2 and TRBJ1-1; no reliable D call. The V gene's germline CDR1 is SNHLY and CDR2 FYNNEI. This CDR3 contains 14 residues. V was clipped by 6 bases and J by 4 bases, with 15 bases between them. The CDR3 sequence is CASRDASGSTEAFF. Written as DNA, the CDR3 is TGTGCCAGCAGGGACGCTTCGGGGTCCACTGAAGCTTTCTTT.

The rearrangement uses TRBV2 and TRBJ2-4; D may be TRBD2 (6 bases). From germline, CDR1 is SNHLY and CDR2 FYNNEI. The germline V and J ends were trimmed by 6 bases and 5 bases, with 17 bases remaining between them. The CDR3 length is 15 residues. The CDR3 sequence is CASRRSLAFENIQYF. CDR3 nucleotide sequence: TGTGCCAGCAGGCGATCTCTAGCGTTCGAAAACATTCAGTACTTC.

The chain uses TRBV7-2 and TRBJ2-7, with 7 bases matching TRBD1. J lost 5 bases, V lost 5 bases, and 9 bases had no gene match. The CDR3 has 14 residues. From germline, CDR1 is SGHTA and CDR2 FQGNSA. CDR3 DNA: TGTGCCAGCAGCACCCAGGACAGGTACCACGAGCAGTACTTC. It is translated as CASSTQDRYHEQYF.

The chain couples TRBV7-3 to TRBJ2-7, with D possibly matching TRBD2 (6 bases). CDR1 and CDR2 from the germline V gene are SGHTA and FQGTGA. The CDR3 is made up of 13 amino acids. V was shortened by 3 bases and J by 6 bases, with 12 bases between the two germline ends. The CDR3 spells CASSFTGSSEQYF. The CDR3 nucleotides are TGTGCCAGCAGCTTCACCGGGAGCTCCGAGCAGTACTTC.

V is TRBV4-1 and J is TRBJ1-2, with D hard to call. The CDR3 extends over 16 amino acids. Germline CDR1 MGHRA, CDR2 YSYEKL. V gave up 3 bases and J gave up 4 bases, with 18 bases separating them. CDR3 amino acids: CASSHAPGQDFYGYTF. Written as DNA, the CDR3 is TGCGCCAGCAGCCATGCTCCCGGGCAGGACTTCTATGGCTACACCTTC.

The chain combines TRBV11-2 with TRBJ2-2; 16 positions match TRBD2. Germline V gives CDR1 SGHAT, CDR2 FQNNGV. After removal of 4 bases from V and 6 bases from J, the junction contained 8 bases not matched to a gene. CDR3 length equals 18 residues. The CDR3 DNA follows: TGTGCCAGCAGCTCGGCGATGGGGACTAGCGGGAGGGCCGGGGAGCTGTTTTTT. Translation gives CASSSAMGTSGRAGELFF.

As regards this clone: The same CDR3 can be traced to other DNA sequences in this sample. The rearrangement joins TRBV28 to TRBJ2-5; D gene uncertain. CDR3 length: 11 amino acids. V was shortened by 6 bases and J by 2 bases, with 4 bases between the two germline ends. CDR1 and CDR2 from the germline V gene are MDHEN and SYDVKM. Written as DNA, the CDR3 is TGTGCCAGCAGGAGTCAAGAGACCCAGTACTTC. This codes for CASRSQETQYF.

The chain couples TRBV6-6 to TRBJ1-5; 8 nucleotides line up with TRBD1. The length of the CDR3 is 14 residues. V gave up 8 bases and J gave up 2 bases; unmatched junction bases: 5. Germline-derived CDR1 and CDR2 are MNHNY and SVGAGI (reference sequence). The CDR3: CASEDRGGNQPQHF. In nucleotides, the CDR3 is TGTGCCAGCGAAGACAGGGGAGGCAATCAGCCCCAGCATTTT.

This clone occurred a few times. This chain connects TRBV7-9 to TRBJ1-1, with D possibly being TRBD1 (6 bases). Trimming pared 5 bases from V and 1 base from J, leaving 14 bases between. Germline CDR1 SEHNR, CDR2 FQNEAQ (reference sequence). The CDR3 runs 15 residues. The CDR3 region has the DNA TGTGCCAGCAGCCCAGCAGGGACAACGAACACTGAAGCTTTCTTT. This translates into CASSPAGTTNTEAFF.

V is TRBV5-1 and J is TRBJ2-7; D is unresolved. Germline V CDR1 and CDR2: SGHRS, YFSETQ. The germline V and J ends were trimmed by 1 base and 12 bases, with 14 bases remaining between them. The CDR3 runs to 12 residues. For the CDR3, the DNA is TGCGCCAGCAGCTTGAAGGGCACGGAAACGTACTTC. It specifies CASSLKGTETYF.